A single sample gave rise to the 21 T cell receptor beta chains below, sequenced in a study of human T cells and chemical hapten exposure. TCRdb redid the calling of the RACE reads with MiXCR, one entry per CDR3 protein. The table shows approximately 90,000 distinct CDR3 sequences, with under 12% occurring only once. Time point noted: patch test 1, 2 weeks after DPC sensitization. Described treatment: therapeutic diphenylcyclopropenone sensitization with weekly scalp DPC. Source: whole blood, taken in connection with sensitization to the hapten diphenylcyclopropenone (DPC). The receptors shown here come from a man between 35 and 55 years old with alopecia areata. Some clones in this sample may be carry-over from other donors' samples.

The DNA of the CDR3 is TGTGCCACCAGCAGAGATCTGGGGGCCCAGCCCCAGCATTTT. Translated: CATSRDLGAQPQHF. The chain joins TRBV15 to TRBJ1-5; D is possibly TRBD1 (6 bases). The CDR3 consists of 14 residues. Germline lookup yields CDR1 LNHNV and CDR2 YYDKDF (reference sequence). The V end lost 0 bases, the J end lost 7 bases, and 10 bases lay between the germline ends.

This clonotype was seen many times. The CDR3 nucleotides are TGCGCCAGCAGCGTAAACCGGGACGGTCTCATGTTTTTT. Its protein product is CASSVNRDGLMFF. The genes are TRBV4-3 and TRBJ1-4, with a weak D call TRBD1 (5 bases). Germline V CDR1 and CDR2: LGHNA, YSLEER. The CDR3 contains 13 residues. The V end was cut by 5 bases, the J end by 15 bases, with 19 bases between.

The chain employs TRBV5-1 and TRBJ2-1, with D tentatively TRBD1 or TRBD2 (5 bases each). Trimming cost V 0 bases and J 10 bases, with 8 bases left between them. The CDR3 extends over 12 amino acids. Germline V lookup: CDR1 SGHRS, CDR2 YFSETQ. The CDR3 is CASSLAGDEQFF. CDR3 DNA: TGCGCCAGCAGCTTGGCCGGGGACGAGCAGTTCTTC.

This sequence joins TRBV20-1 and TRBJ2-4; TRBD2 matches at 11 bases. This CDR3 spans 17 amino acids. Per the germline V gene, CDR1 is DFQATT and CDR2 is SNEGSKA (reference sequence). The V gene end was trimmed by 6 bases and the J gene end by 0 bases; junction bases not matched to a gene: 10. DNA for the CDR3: TGCAGTGCGGCGGTGGCTAGCGGGGGGATAGCCAAAAACATTCAGTACTTC. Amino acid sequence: CSAAVASGGIAKNIQYF.

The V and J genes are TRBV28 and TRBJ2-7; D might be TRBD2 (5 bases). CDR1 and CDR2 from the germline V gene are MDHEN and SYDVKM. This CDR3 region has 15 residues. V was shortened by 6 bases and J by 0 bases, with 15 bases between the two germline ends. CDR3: CASSLMRVSSYEQYV. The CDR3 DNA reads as TGTGCCAGCAGCCTCATGAGGGTCAGCTCCTACGAGCAGTACGTC.

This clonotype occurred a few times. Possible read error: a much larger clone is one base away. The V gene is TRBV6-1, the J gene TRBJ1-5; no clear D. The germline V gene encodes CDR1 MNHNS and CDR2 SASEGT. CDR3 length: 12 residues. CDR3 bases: TGTGCCAGCAGGTATAGCAATCAGCCCCAGAATTTT. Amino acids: CASRYSNQPQNF.

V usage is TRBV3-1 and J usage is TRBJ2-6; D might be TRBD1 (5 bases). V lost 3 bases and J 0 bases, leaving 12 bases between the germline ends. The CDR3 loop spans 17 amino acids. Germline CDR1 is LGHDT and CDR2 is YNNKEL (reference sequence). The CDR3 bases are TGTGCCAGCAGCCAGAACTCAGGGTACTCTGGGGCCAACGTCCTGACTTTC. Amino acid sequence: CASSQNSGYSGANVLTF.

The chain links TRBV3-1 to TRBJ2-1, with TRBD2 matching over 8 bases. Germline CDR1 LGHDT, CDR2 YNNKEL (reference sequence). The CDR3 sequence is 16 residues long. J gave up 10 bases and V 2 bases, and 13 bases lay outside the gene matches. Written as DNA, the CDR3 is TGTGCCAGCAGCCAAAGGAGTGGTAGCGGGATCAACGAGCAGTTCTTC. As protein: CASSQRSGSGINEQFF.

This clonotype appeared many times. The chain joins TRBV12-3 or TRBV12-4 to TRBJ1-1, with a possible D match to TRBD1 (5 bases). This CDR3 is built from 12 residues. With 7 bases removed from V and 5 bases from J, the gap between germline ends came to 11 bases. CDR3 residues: CASKGDGTEAFF. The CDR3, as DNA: TGTGCCAGCAAAGGGGATGGGACTGAAGCTTTCTTT.

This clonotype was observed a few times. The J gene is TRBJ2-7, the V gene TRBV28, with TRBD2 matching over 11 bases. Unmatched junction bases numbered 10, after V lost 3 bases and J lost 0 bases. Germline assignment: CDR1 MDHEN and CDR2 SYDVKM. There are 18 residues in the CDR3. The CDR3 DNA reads TGTGCCAGCAGTTTCGGACTAGCGGGCGTTAGTAGCTCCTACGAGCAGTACGTC. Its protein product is CASSFGLAGVSSSYEQYV.

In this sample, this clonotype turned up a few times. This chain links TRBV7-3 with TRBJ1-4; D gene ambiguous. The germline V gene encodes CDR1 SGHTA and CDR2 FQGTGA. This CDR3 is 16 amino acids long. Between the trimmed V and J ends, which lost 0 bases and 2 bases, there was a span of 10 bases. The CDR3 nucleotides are TGTGCCAGCAGCTTAACTGGACGAACCACTAATGAAAAACTGTTTTTT. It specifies CASSLTGRTTNEKLFF.

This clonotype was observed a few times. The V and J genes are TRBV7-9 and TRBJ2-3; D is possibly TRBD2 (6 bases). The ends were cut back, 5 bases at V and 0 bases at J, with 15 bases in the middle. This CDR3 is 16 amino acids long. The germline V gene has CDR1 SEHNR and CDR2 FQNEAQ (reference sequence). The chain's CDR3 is CASSPRASASTDTQYF. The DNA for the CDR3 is TGTGCCAGCAGCCCCCGGGCTAGCGCGAGCACAGATACGCAGTATTTT.

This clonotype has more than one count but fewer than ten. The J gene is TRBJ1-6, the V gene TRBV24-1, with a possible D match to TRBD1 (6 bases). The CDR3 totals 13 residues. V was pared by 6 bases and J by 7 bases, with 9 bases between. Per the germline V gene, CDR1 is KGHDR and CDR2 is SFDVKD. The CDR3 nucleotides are TGTGCCACCAGTCAGGGGTACAATTCACCCCTCCACTTT. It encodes CATSQGYNSPLHF.

The CDR3 protein is CASSPSGTGSEKLFF. Here the CDR3 DNA reads TGTGCCAGCAGTCCCTCCGGGACAGGGAGTGAAAAACTGTTTTTT. V is TRBV11-2 and J is TRBJ1-4; 9 positions agree with TRBD1. The J segment lost 7 bases and the V segment lost 6 bases, leaving 9 bases of the junction unmatched. The CDR3 sequence is 15 residues long. The germline V gene encodes CDR1 SGHAT and CDR2 FQNNGV.

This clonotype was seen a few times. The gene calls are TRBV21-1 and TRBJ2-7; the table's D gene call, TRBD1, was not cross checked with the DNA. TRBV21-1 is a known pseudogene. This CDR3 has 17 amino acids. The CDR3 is CASSKDPRERGSYEQYV. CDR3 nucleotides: TGTGCCAGCAGCAAAGACCCCAGGGAAAGAGGGTCCTACGAGCAGTACGTC.

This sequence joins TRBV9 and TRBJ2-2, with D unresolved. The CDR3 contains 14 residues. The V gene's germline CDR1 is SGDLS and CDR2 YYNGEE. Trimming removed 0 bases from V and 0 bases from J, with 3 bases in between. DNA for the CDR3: TGTGCCAGCAGCGTAGGGACGAACACCGGGGAGCTGTTTTTT. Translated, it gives CASSVGTNTGELFF.

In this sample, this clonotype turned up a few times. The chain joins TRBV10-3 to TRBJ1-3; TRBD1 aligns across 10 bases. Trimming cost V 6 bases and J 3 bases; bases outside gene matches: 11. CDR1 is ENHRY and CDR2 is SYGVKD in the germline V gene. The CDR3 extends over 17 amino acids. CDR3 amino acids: CAIRINDRGLNGNTIYF. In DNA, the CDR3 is TGTGCCATCAGGATCAACGACAGGGGGCTAAATGGAAACACCATATATTTT.

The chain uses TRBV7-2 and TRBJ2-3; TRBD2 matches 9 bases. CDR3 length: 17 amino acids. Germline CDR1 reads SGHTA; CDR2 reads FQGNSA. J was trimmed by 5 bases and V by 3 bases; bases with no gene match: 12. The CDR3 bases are TGTGCCAGCAGCTTGATCCTAGCGGGACCTATTAAAGATACGCAGTATTTT. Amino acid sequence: CASSLILAGPIKDTQYF.

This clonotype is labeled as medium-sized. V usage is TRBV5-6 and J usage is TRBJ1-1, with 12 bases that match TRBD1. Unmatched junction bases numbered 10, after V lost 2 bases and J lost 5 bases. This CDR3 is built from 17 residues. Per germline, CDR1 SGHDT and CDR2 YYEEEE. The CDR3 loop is CASSFLRDRGLRTEAFF. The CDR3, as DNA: TGTGCCAGCAGCTTTCTTCGGGACAGGGGGCTAAGAACTGAAGCTTTCTTT.

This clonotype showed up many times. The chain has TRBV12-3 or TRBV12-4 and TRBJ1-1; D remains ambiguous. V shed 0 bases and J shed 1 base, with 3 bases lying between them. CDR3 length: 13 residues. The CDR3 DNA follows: TGTGCCAGCAGTTTAGCCGGGAACACTGAAGCTTTCTTT. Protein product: CASSLAGNTEAFF.

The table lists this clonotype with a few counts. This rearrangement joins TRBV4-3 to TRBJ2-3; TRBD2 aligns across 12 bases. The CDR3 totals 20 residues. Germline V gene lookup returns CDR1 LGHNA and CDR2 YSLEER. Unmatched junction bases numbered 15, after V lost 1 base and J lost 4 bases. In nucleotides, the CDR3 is TGCGCCAGCAGCCAAGTCTTAGGGCTAGCGGGAGGGAAGGGGGCAGATACGCAGTATTTT. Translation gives CASSQVLGLAGGKGADTQYF.